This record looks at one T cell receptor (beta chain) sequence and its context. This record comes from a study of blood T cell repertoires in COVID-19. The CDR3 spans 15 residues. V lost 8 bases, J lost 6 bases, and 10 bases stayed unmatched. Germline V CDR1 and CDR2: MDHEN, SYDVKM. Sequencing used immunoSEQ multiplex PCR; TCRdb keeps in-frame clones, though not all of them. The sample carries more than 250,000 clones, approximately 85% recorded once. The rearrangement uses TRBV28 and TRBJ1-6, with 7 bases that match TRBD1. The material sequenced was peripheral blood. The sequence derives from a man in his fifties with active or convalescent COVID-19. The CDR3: CASAYTDRVNSPLHF. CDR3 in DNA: TGTGCCAGCGCATACACCGACAGGGTTAATTCACCCCTCCACTTT.